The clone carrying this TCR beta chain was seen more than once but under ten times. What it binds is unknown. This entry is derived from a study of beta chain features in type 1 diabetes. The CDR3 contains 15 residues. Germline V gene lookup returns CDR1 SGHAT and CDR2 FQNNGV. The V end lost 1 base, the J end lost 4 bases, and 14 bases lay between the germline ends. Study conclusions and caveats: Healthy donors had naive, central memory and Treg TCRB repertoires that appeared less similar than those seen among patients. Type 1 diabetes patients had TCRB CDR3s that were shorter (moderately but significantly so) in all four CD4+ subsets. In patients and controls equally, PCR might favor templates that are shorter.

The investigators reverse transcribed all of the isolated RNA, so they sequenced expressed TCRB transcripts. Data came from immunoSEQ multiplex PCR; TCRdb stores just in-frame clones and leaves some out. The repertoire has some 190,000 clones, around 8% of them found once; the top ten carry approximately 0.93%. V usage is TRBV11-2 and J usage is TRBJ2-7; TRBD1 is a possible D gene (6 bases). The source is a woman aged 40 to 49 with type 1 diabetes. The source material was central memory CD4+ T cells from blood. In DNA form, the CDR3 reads TGTGCCAGCAGCTTAGCACCAGGGGACCTTTACGAGCAGTACTTC. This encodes CASSLAPGDLYEQYF.